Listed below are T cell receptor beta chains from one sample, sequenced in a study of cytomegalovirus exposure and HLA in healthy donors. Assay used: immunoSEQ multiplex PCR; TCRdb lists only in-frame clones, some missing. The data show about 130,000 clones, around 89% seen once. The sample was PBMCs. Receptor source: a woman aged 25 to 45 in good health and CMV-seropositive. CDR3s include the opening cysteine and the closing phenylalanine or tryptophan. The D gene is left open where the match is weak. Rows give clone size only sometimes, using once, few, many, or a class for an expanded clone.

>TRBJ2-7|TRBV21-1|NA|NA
CARRPVGGSSYEQYF
TGTGCCAGAAGGCCGGTTGGCGGGAGCTCCTACGAGCAGTACTTC
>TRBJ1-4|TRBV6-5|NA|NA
CASSLARGNGNEKLFF
TGTGCCAGCAGTTTAGCAAGGGGGAACGGTAATGAAAAACTGTTTTTT
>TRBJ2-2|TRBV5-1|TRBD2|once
CASSGREGNTGELFF
TGCGCCAGCTCTGGGCGGGAGGGCAACACCGGGGAGCTGTTTTTT
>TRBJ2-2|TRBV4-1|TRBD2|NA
CASSQQTGTSGRDTGELFF
TGCGCCAGCAGCCAACAAACGGGGACTAGCGGGAGAGACACCGGGGAGCTGTTTTTT
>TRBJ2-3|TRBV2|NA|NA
CASYSADTQYF
TGTGCCAGCTACAGTGCAGATACGCAGTATTTT
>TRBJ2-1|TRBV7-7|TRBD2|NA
CASSETSGGVVNEQFF
TGTGCTAGCAGCGAAACTAGCGGGGGGGTTGTAAATGAGCAGTTCTTC
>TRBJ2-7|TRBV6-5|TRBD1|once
CASSQTGVIHEQYF
TGTGCCAGCAGTCAGACAGGGGTAATCCACGAGCAGTACTTC
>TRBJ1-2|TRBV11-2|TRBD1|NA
CASSLDHSTGDSPGYTF
TGTGCCAGCAGCTTAGATCATTCGACAGGGGATTCTCCTGGCTACACCTTC
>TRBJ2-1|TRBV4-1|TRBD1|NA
CASSQATGDPYNEQFF
TGCGCCAGCAGCCAGGCGACAGGGGACCCCTACAATGAGCAGTTCTTC
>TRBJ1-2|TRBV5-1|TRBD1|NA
CASSLSGQGEGYTF
TGCGCCAGCAGCTTGTCAGGACAGGGAGAAGGCTACACCTTC
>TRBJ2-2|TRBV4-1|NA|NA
CASSRQTGTRTGELFF
TGCGCCAGCAGCCGCCAGACCGGGACTCGCACCGGGGAGCTGTTTTTT
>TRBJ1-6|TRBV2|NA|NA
CASTGTQGNSPLHF
TGTGCCAGTACAGGGACCCAGGGCAATTCACCCCTCCACTTT
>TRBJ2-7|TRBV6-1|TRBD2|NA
CASSGGVAYEQYF
TGTGCCAGCAGCGGGGGGGTCGCCTACGAGCAGTACTTC
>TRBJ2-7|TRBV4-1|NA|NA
CASSLSGSLTYEQYF
TGCGCCAGCAGCCTTTCGGGAAGCCTAACCTACGAGCAGTACTTC
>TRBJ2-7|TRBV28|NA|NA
CASSLGGNYYEQYF
TGTGCCAGCAGTTTAGGGGGGAATTACTACGAGCAGTACTTC
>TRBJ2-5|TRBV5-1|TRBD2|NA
CASRVAGSGLETQYF
TGCGCCAGCAGGGTAGCGGGGTCGGGACTAGAGACCCAGTACTTC
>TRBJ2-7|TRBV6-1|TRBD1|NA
CASSEGYRGYEQYF
TGTGCCAGCAGTGAAGGGTACAGGGGGTACGAGCAGTACTTC
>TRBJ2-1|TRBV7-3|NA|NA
CASAWGGSSYNEQFF
TGTGCCAGCGCCTGGGGCGGAAGCTCCTACAATGAGCAGTTCTTC
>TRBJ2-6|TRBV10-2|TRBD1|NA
CASSKRDRVISGANVLTF
TGCGCCAGCAGCAAACGGGACAGGGTAATCTCTGGGGCCAACGTCCTGACTTTC
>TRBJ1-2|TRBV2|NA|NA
CASRVTGGYTF
TGTGCCAGCCGGGTTACAGGGGGCTACACCTTC
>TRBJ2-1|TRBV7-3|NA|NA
CASSLAGSSYNEQFF
TGTGCCAGCAGCTTAGCGGGAAGCTCCTACAATGAGCAGTTCTTC
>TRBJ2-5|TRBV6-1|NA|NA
CASSAAGWMETQYF
TGTGCCAGCAGTGCGGCAGGGTGGATGGAGACCCAGTACTTC
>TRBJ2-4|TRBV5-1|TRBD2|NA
CASSLAGLAGSAKNIQYF
TGCGCCAGCAGCTTGGCCGGGCTAGCGGGATCAGCCAAAAACATTCAGTACTTC
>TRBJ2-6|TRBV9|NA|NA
CASSSPLWGHESLSGANVLTF
TGTGCCAGCAGCAGCCCCTTGTGGGGACATGAGAGCTTGTCTGGGGCCAACGTCCTGACTTTC
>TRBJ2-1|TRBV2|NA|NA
CASRRGGGHREFF
TGTGCCAGCAGGAGGGGTGGGGGCCACCGGGAGTTCTTC
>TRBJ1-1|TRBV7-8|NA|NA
CASSLRLNTEAFF
TGTGCCAGCAGCTTACGACTAAACACTGAAGCTTTCTTT
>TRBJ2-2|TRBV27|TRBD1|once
CASRTGLTGELFF
TGTGCCAGCAGGACAGGGCTCACCGGGGAGCTGTTTTTT
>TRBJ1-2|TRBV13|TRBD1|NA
CASSQGQFYWGGYTF
TGTGCCAGCAGCCAGGGACAGTTCTACTGGGGGGGCTACACCTTC
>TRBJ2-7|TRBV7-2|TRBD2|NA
CASSLDPSGRAGDEQYF
TGTGCCAGCAGCTTAGACCCTAGCGGGAGGGCTGGGGACGAGCAGTACTTC
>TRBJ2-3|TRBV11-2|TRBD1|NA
CASSLVGTGWADTQYF
TGTGCCAGCAGCTTAGTTGGGACAGGGTGGGCAGATACGCAGTATTTT
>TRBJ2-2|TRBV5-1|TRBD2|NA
CASSWRGSGELFF
TGCGCCAGCAGCTGGCGGGGGTCCGGGGAGCTGTTTTTT
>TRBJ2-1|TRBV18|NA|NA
CASSPPLFDNEQFF
TGTGCCAGCTCACCCCCTTTATTCGACAATGAGCAGTTCTTC
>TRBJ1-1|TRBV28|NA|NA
CASSLTGGNTEAFF
TGTGCCAGCAGTTTAACCGGGGGGAACACTGAAGCTTTCTTT
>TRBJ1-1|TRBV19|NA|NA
CASSRQGRTEAFF
TGTGCCAGTAGCCGCCAGGGTCGGACTGAAGCTTTCTTT
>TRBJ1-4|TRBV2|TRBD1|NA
CASSEGAGGKEKLFF
TGTGCCAGCAGTGAAGGGGCAGGGGGGAAAGAAAAACTGTTTTTT
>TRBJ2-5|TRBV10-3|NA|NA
CAIRPGLSQETQYF
TGTGCCATCAGGCCGGGTCTCTCCCAAGAGACCCAGTACTTC
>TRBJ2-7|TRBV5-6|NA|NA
CASSLGWQGPHHF
TGTGCCAGCAGCTTGGGCTGGCAGGGGCCCCACCACTTC